This entry describes one TCR beta chain. Its antigen is still unknown. The CDR3 sequence is 12 residues long. Trimming left V 8 bases short and J 7 bases short, with 9 bases between. Germline V gene lookup returns CDR1 MNHNS and CDR2 SASEGT. TCRdb re-called the reads with MiXCR, one entry per CDR3 protein. The table records more than 150,000 distinct CDR3 sequences, 28% of them present only once. The entry originates in a study of T cell repertoires in cytomegalovirus infection. At the level of the study: In public TCR beta signatures, there were indications of both CMV infection and matching HLA type.

General study points: Individuals carrying CMV plus the relevant HLA were identified by cumulative frequency of public TCR beta families. What dominated the ex vivo response were HLA-C-restricted CMV-specific TCR beta clonotypes.

The sequenced sample consisted of PBMCs. The sequence was collected from a human donor in good health (CMV status not recorded). Some clones in this sample may be carry-over from other donors' samples. This sequence joins TRBV6-1 and TRBJ1-6, with D unclear. The CDR3 DNA follows: TGTGCCAGCTCCCTGTGGAATTCACCCCTCCACTTT. Protein sequence: CASSLWNSPLHF.